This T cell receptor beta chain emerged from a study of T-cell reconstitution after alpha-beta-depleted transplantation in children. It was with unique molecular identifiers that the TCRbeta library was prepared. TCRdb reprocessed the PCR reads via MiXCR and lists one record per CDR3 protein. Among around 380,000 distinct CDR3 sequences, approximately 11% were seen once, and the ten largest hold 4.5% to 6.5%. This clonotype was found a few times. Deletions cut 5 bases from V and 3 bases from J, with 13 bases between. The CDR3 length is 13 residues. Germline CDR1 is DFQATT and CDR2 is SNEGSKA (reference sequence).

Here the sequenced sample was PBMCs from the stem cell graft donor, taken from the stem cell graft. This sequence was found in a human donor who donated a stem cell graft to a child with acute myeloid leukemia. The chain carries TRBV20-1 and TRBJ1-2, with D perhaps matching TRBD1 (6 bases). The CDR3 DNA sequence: TGCAGTGCTGAGCACGGGACATACTATGGCTACACCTTC. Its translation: CSAEHGTYYGYTF.